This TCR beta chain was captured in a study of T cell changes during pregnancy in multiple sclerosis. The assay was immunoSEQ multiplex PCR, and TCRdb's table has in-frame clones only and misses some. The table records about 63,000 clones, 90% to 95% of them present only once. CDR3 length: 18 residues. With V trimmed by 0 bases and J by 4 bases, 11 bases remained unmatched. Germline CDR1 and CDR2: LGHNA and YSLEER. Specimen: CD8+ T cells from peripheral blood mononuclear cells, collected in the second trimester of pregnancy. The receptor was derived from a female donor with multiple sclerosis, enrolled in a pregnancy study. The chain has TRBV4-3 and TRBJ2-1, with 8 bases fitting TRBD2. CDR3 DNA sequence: TGCGCCAGCAGCCAAGATTTGGTAGGACTAGCCTCATACAATGAGCAGTTCTTC. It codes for CASSQDLVGLASYNEQFF.